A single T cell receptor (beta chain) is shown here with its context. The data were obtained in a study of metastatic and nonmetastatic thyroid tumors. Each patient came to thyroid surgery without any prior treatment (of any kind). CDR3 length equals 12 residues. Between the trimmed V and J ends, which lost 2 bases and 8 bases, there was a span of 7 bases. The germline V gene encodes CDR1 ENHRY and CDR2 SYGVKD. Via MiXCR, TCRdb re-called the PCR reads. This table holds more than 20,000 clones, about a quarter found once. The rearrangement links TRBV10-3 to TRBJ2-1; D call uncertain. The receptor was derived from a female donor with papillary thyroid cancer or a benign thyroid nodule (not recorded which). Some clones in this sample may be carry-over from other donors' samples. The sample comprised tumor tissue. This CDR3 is CAISETVDEQFF. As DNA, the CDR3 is TGTGCCATCAGTGAGACAGTTGATGAGCAGTTCTTC.